The 32 T cell receptor beta chains given below trace back to one sample, sequenced in a study of T cell repertoires in cytomegalovirus infection. In TCRdb, the reads were re-called with MiXCR into one record per CDR3 protein. The sample lists roughly 630,000 distinct CDR3 sequences, 20% to 30% occurring once. The sequenced material came from CD8+ T cells from PBMCs. The receptors shown here come from a human donor in good health (CMV status not recorded). Some clones in this sample may be carry-over from other donors' samples.

This clonotype was recorded a few times. The rearrangement uses TRBV29-1 and TRBJ2-4, with D perhaps matching TRBD1 or TRBD2 (5 bases each). Germline CDR1 SQVTM, CDR2 ANQGSEA. The CDR3 sequence is 12 residues long. V lost 6 bases, J lost 10 bases, and 16 bases lay in between. The CDR3 DNA reads as TGCAGCGTCGGGGACCAAGAAGGGATTCAGTACTTC. It specifies CSVGDQEGIQYF.

This sequence joins TRBV5-1 and TRBJ2-3; tentative D call: TRBD1 (5 bases). The CDR3 extends over 17 amino acids. V lost 4 bases, J lost 4 bases, and 22 bases lay in between. Germline CDR1 is SGHRS and CDR2 is YFSETQ. In DNA, the CDR3 is TGCGCCAGCAGCCCCCGTGGCAGGGCGATTGAGGCAGATACGCAGTATTTT. This translates into CASSPRGRAIEADTQYF.

There are a few counts of this clonotype. The chain is built from TRBV18 and TRBJ1-5, with D hard to call. Germline V lookup: CDR1 KGHSH, CDR2 LQKENI. The CDR3 has 19 residues. V was trimmed by 0 bases and J by 2 bases, leaving 20 bases between them. The CDR3 here is CASSPPTDVWRVGNQPQHF. The CDR3 coding sequence is TGTGCCAGCTCACCACCGACGGACGTTTGGCGGGTTGGCAATCAGCCCCAGCATTTT. The full variable domain, rest sourced from reference TRBV18 and TRBJ1-5, is NAGVMQNPRHLVRRRGQEARLRCSPMKGHSHVYWYRQLPEEGLKFMVYLQKENIIDESGMPKERFSAEFPKEGPSILRIQQVVRGDSAAYFCASSPPTDVWRVGNQPQHFGDGTRLSIL.

This clonotype was seen repeatedly, ten times or more. This chain joins TRBV7-2 and TRBJ1-5; D call uncertain. This CDR3 spans 16 amino acids. CDR1 and CDR2 from the germline V gene are SGHTA and FQGNSA. Trimming took 5 bases from V and 5 from J, leaving 19 bases between them. CDR3: CASSPDTWVLDQPQHF. CDR3 nucleotide sequence: TGTGCCAGCAGCCCCGATACTTGGGTTCTTGATCAGCCCCAGCATTTT.

DNA for the CDR3: TGTGCCAGCAGCTTCGGCAGGGGAAAAATCGAGCAGTACGTC. Translation gives CASSFGRGKIEQYV. The chain employs TRBV13 and TRBJ2-7; D is perhaps TRBD1 (6 bases). This CDR3 is built from 14 residues. Deletions cut 3 bases from V and 6 bases from J, with 15 bases between. Germline V gene sequence: CDR1 PRHDT, CDR2 FYEKMQ (reference sequence).

This CDR3 is CASSLPGTDYVNEQFF. CDR3 coding DNA: TGTGCCAGCAGCTTACCCGGGACAGACTACGTAAATGAGCAGTTCTTC. The genes are TRBV5-6 and TRBJ2-1; 7 nucleotides agree with TRBD1. The J segment lost 7 bases and the V segment lost 2 bases, leaving 12 bases of the junction unmatched. Looked up from germline, CDR1 is SGHDT and CDR2 is YYEEEE. This CDR3 comprises 16 residues.

This clonotype was detected many times. V gene TRBV19 combines with J gene TRBJ1-1, with D hard to call. The CDR3 loop spans 15 amino acids. Trimming took off 5 bases at V and 3 bases at J, with 16 bases between the two ends. Germline V gives CDR1 LNHDA, CDR2 SQIVND (reference sequence). CDR3 sequence (DNA): TGTGCCAGTAGTCACCACAGAGTTTTAGACACTGAAGCTTTCTTT. Amino acid sequence: CASSHHRVLDTEAFF.

The chain recombines TRBV7-9 with TRBJ1-1, with 7 bases that match TRBD1. Trimming removed 7 bases from V and 3 bases from J; junction bases left unmatched: 8. The CDR3 contains 14 residues. The germline gives CDR1 SEHNR, CDR2 FQNEAQ (reference sequence). CDR3 DNA: TGTGCCAGCACACCCGAGGGGGCTCACACTGAAGCTTTCTTT. Protein sequence: CASTPEGAHTEAFF.

The V and J genes are TRBV20-1 and TRBJ2-7; D might be TRBD1 or TRBD2, each matching 6 bases. The CDR3 is 13 amino acids. In germline, CDR1 is DFQATT, CDR2 SNEGSKA (reference sequence). V was pared by 0 bases and J by 4 bases, with 10 bases between. The CDR3 coding sequence is TGCAGTGCTAGAGATAGGGGGGAGTACGAGCAGTACTTC. Its protein product is CSARDRGEYEQYF.

This clonotype was observed many times. J is TRBJ2-3 and V is TRBV7-2, with 7 bases that match TRBD2. The J segment lost 1 base and the V segment lost 0 bases, leaving 1 base of the junction unmatched. Germline CDR1 and CDR2: SGHTA and FQGNSA. The CDR3 consists of 15 residues. The CDR3 DNA reads TGTGCCAGCAGCTTAGCCAGCGGGGGCACAGATACGCAGTATTTT. Amino acid sequence: CASSLASGGTDTQYF. The entire variable domain, with the rest obtained from reference TRBV7-2 and TRBJ2-3, is as follows: GAGVSQSPSNKVTEKGKDVELRCDPISGHTALYWYRQSLGQGLEFLIYFQGNSAPDKSGLPSDRFSAERTGGSVSTLTIQRTQQEDSAVYLCASSLASGGTDTQYFGPGTRLTVL.

The table lists this clonotype with a few counts. The chain employs TRBV2 and TRBJ2-7, with unresolved D. The CDR3 has 14 residues. CDR1 is SNHLY and CDR2 is FYNNEI in the germline V gene. V lost 3 bases and J lost 3, with 12 bases in between. This CDR3 reads CASSETDFFYEQYV. The CDR3 DNA sequence: TGTGCCAGCAGTGAGACCGATTTTTTCTACGAGCAGTACGTC.

This clonotype was observed a single time. V is TRBV2 and J is TRBJ2-1; D not certain. Trimming cost V 6 bases and J 8 bases, with 11 bases left between them. The CDR3 sequence is 12 residues long. Germline CDR1 SNHLY, CDR2 FYNNEI. The CDR3 DNA reads TGTGCCAGCAGGGCCCGCCTCGATGAGCAGTTCTTC. This encodes CASRARLDEQFF.

This sequence joins TRBV10-3 and TRBJ2-3; 7 nucleotides line up with TRBD1. Trimming removed 6 bases from V and 1 base from J; junction bases left unmatched: 10. Germline-derived CDR1 and CDR2 are ENHRY and SYGVKD. This CDR3 has 16 residues. CDR3 loop: CAIRVPQGVRTDTQYF. The CDR3 DNA sequence: TGTGCCATCAGAGTTCCCCAGGGGGTTCGCACAGATACGCAGTATTTT.

Concerning this clonotype: A much larger clone lies one base from this, so it may be a read error. The V and J genes are TRBV7-2 and TRBJ2-6; 10 bases agree with TRBD1. The V gene end was trimmed by 1 base and the J gene end by 3 bases; junction bases not matched to a gene: 9. Germline CDR1 SGHTA, CDR2 FQGNSA. This CDR3 is 19 amino acids long. For the CDR3, the DNA is TGTGCCAGCAGCTTAGGAGGACAGGGGGAGAGAGTTGGGGCCAACGTCCTGACTTTC. Its translation: CASSLGGQGERVGANVLTF.

As concerns this clonotype: A junction boundary mismatches the germline segment, possibly from a read error. The rearrangement links TRBV7-9 to TRBJ1-2, with D possibly matching TRBD1 (6 bases). Germline loops: CDR1 SEHNR, CDR2 FQNEAQ (reference sequence). This CDR3 is built from 14 residues. As DNA, the CDR3 is TGTACCAGCCCCCTGTGGGGGGCGCGTCACGGCTACACCTTC. Translating it yields CTSPLWGARHGYTF.

Remarks on this clonotype: A much larger clone differs by one base, so this may be a read error. This chain connects TRBV7-4 to TRBJ2-1, with 7 bases identical to TRBD1. The CDR3 spans 15 residues. Germline V gene lookup returns CDR1 SGHVT and CDR2 SQSDAQ. DNA for the CDR3: TGTACCAGCAGCTTAGGGGGACAGCCTTACAATGAGCAGTTCTTC. It specifies CTSSLGGQPYNEQFF. The full variable domain, its missing parts supplied by reference TRBV7-4 and TRBJ2-1, is GAGVSQSPRYKVAKRGRDVALRCDSISGHVTLYWYRQTLGQGSEVLTYSQSDAQRDKSGRPSGRFSAERPERSVSTLKIQRTEQGDSAVYLCTSSLGGQPYNEQFFGPGTRLTVL.

This clonotype was seen a few times. The J gene is TRBJ1-5, the V gene TRBV12-3 or TRBV12-4; D is unresolved. The ends were cut back, 6 bases at V and 2 bases at J, with 8 bases in the middle. The CDR3 has 13 amino acids. CDR3 protein: CASSYMGNQPQHF. CDR3 coding DNA: TGTGCCAGCAGCTACATGGGCAATCAGCCCCAGCATTTT.

The V gene is TRBV10-1, the J gene TRBJ2-3; 8 bases line up with TRBD2. The V gene end was trimmed by 3 bases and the J gene end by 6 bases; junction bases not matched to a gene: 8. Germline V gene data show CDR1 as WNHNN and CDR2 as SYGVQD (reference sequence). The CDR3 length is 15 residues. The CDR3 loop is CASSDSRAGADTQYF. The CDR3 DNA reads as TGCGCCAGCAGTGATTCCCGAGCGGGGGCGGATACGCAGTATTTT.

The chain couples TRBV27 to TRBJ2-1; 9 bases line up with TRBD1. CDR1 is MNHEY and CDR2 is SMNVEV in the germline V gene (reference sequence). The CDR3 has 15 amino acids. V was clipped by 3 bases and J by 6 bases; unmatched bases: 6. CDR3 loop: CASSFTGTGLNEQFF. In DNA form, the CDR3 reads TGTGCCAGCAGTTTTACCGGGACAGGGCTCAATGAGCAGTTCTTC.

In its sample, this clonotype was seen many times. The chain has TRBV28 and TRBJ2-5; D possibly uses TRBD1 or TRBD2 (5 bases each). Germline lookup yields CDR1 MDHEN and CDR2 SYDVKM. CDR3 length equals 14 residues. Trimming removed 6 bases from V and 7 bases from J, with 18 bases in between. The CDR3 loop reads CASSYRTAEGTQYF. The CDR3, as DNA: TGTGCCAGCAGCTACAGGACCGCTGAGGGGACCCAGTACTTC.

The chain carries TRBV7-9 and TRBJ1-2, with TRBD1 as a possible D gene (6 bases). Per germline, CDR1 SEHNR and CDR2 FQNEAQ (reference sequence). Trimming removed 0 bases from V and 4 bases from J, with 9 bases in between. The CDR3 runs to 14 residues. DNA of the CDR3: TGTGCCAGCAGCTTAGCCGCGACAGGCTATGGCTACACCTTC. It encodes CASSLAATGYGYTF.

This clonotype was counted only a few times. This sequence joins TRBV12-3 or TRBV12-4 and TRBJ1-1, with TRBD1 matching over 7 bases. V lost 2 bases, J lost 7 bases, and 4 bases stayed unmatched. The CDR3 loop spans 13 amino acids. As DNA, the CDR3 is TGTGCCAGCAGTTTACACCGACAGGGTGAAGCTTTCTTT. Translated: CASSLHRQGEAFF.

The chain couples TRBV6-2 or TRBV6-3 to TRBJ1-5; 10 positions match TRBD1. The length of the CDR3 is 18 residues. The junction had 12 bases not matched to a gene; V was cut back by 5 bases and J by 2 bases. Per germline, CDR1 MNHEY and CDR2 SVGEGT. CDR3 in amino acids: CASSLGQGGYRGNQPQHF. Written as DNA, the CDR3 is TGTGCCAGCAGTCTTGGACAGGGGGGATATCGGGGCAATCAGCCCCAGCATTTT.

The rearrangement links TRBV2 to TRBJ2-3, with D perhaps TRBD1 (5 bases). The CDR3 loop spans 8 amino acids. The germline V and J ends were trimmed by 6 bases and 14 bases, with 6 bases remaining between them. CDR1 is SNHLY and CDR2 is FYNNEI in the germline V gene. The CDR3 bases are TGTGCCAGCAGGGGGCTGTATTTT. This sequence encodes CASRGLYF.

The V call is TRBV6-1, the J call TRBJ1-1; a weak D match, TRBD1 (6 bases). Trimming pared 2 bases from V and 1 base from J, leaving 17 bases between. There are 17 residues in the CDR3. Germline CDR1 MNHNS, CDR2 SASEGT. CDR3 amino acids: CASSEKWNGGPNTEAFF. In DNA, the CDR3 is TGTGCCAGCAGTGAAAAATGGAATGGGGGGCCGAACACTGAAGCTTTCTTT.

The chain carries TRBV20-1 and TRBJ2-3; perhaps TRBD1 as D (6 bases). The CDR3 totals 17 residues. Trimming cost V 0 bases and J 0 bases, with 16 bases left between them. Germline V gives CDR1 DFQATT, CDR2 SNEGSKA (reference sequence). In DNA form, the CDR3 reads TGCAGTGCTAGAGATACGCGAGGGGGTCGTAGCACAGATACGCAGTATTTT. Protein sequence: CSARDTRGGRSTDTQYF.

Details on this clonotype: A read error may explain this, as a much larger clone is one base away. V and J are TRBV4-3 and TRBJ2-4, with TRBD1 matching over 7 bases. Germline V gene sequence: CDR1 LGHNA, CDR2 YSLEER. The CDR3 is 13 amino acids. The V segment lost 2 bases and the J segment 10 bases; nucleotides outside the gene matches: 5. The CDR3 protein is CASSQPGQPIQYF. The CDR3 DNA sequence: TGCGCCAGCAGCCAACCGGGACAGCCAATTCAGTACTTC.

This rearrangement joins TRBV7-6 to TRBJ2-1; tentative D call: TRBD1 (5 bases). Germline V gene lookup returns CDR1 SGHVS and CDR2 FNYEAQ. Deletions cut 1 base from V and 5 bases from J, with 9 bases between. The CDR3 spans 14 residues. CDR3 protein: CASSLGGRDNEQFF. The CDR3 DNA reads as TGTGCCAGCAGCTTAGGTGGCAGGGACAATGAGCAGTTCTTC.

The J gene is TRBJ1-2, the V gene TRBV12-3 or TRBV12-4; tentatively, D is TRBD1 (6 bases). The CDR3 has 15 residues. The germline V and J ends were trimmed by 6 bases and 6 bases, with 20 bases remaining between them. This CDR3 is CASSFDLQGPNGYTF. The CDR3 DNA is TGTGCCAGCAGCTTCGACCTACAGGGTCCTAATGGCTACACCTTC.

In this sample, this clonotype turned up a few times. CDR3 DNA: TGTGCCAGCAGCGAACGCGGACAGATTGGAGGCTACACCTTC. Translation: CASSERGQIGGYTF. This sequence joins TRBV7-2 and TRBJ1-2, with a tentative D call TRBD1 (6 bases). V gave up 5 bases and J gave up 8 bases, with 18 bases separating them. In germline, CDR1 is SGHTA, CDR2 FQGNSA. The CDR3 is made up of 14 amino acids.

The genes are TRBV9 and TRBJ1-2; D remains ambiguous. The ends were cut back, 5 bases at V and 7 bases at J, with 9 bases in the middle. Germline V gene sequence: CDR1 SGDLS, CDR2 YYNGEE. This CDR3 comprises 11 residues. CDR3 bases: TGTGCCAGCAGATTCCAAGGTGGCTACACCTTC. It yields the protein CASRFQGGYTF.

This clonotype has more than one count but fewer than ten. J is TRBJ1-1 and V is TRBV10-3, with D possibly matching TRBD1 (5 bases). Germline CDR1 ENHRY, CDR2 SYGVKD. The ends were cut back, 1 base at V and 2 bases at J, with 14 bases in the middle. The CDR3 runs to 16 residues. The CDR3 sequence: CAISEFPGSGNTEAFF. The CDR3 DNA is TGTGCCATCAGTGAGTTCCCAGGGTCGGGTAACACTGAAGCTTTCTTT.